Below, 22 T cell receptor beta chains from the same sample are listed, as sequenced in a study of OX40 agonist ivuxolimab in advanced cancers. Profiling relied on immunoSEQ multiplex PCR, and the TCRdb table lists in-frame clones only, not all of them. Of some 66,000 clones in the sample, less than 90% were seen once. The sequenced sample was CD4+ or CD8+ T cells sorted from blood, obtained in a trial of the OX40 agonist ivuxolimab. The receptors originated from an adult with an advanced solid tumor such as melanoma, head and neck, liver or kidney cancer.

The CDR3 nucleotides are TGTGCCAGCAGCTTAGACGGGAGAGGTGAGACCCAGTACTTC. Its translation: CASSLDGRGETQYF. The chain couples TRBV11-2 to TRBJ2-5, with D maybe TRBD2 (6 bases). The CDR3 is 14 amino acids. The V and J ends lost 0 bases and 5 bases respectively, with 10 bases between them. Germline V gene lookup returns CDR1 SGHAT and CDR2 FQNNGV.

This chain uses TRBV7-3 with TRBJ2-7; 14 bases align to TRBD2. Germline values: CDR1 SGHTA, CDR2 FQGTGA. Trimming cost V 5 bases and J 6 bases; bases outside gene matches: 18. The CDR3 extends over 19 amino acids. CDR3 nucleotide sequence: TGTGCCAGCAGCCCGTTGCGCAGGGGACTAGCGGGAGAAGCGGGCGAGCAGTACTTC. Encoded protein: CASSPLRRGLAGEAGEQYF. Supplemented by reference TRBV7-3 and TRBJ2-7, the full variable domain reads GAGVSQTPSNKVTEKGKYVELRCDPISGHTALYWYRQSLGQGPEFLIYFQGTGAADDSGLPNDRFFAVRPEGSVSTLKIQRTERGDSAVYLCASSPLRRGLAGEAGEQYFGPGTRLTVT.

The CDR3 nucleotides are TGTGCCAGCACCGATGAAGCTTTCTTT. Its protein product is CASTDEAFF. The rearrangement joins TRBV27 to TRBJ1-1; no clear D gene. CDR3 length: 9 residues. Trimming cost V 7 bases and J 7 bases, with 4 bases left between them. Germline CDR1 reads MNHEY; CDR2 reads SMNVEV (reference sequence).

DNA of the CDR3: TGCGCCAGCAGCTCGTCAGGGGCGCGGAATTCACCCCTCCACTTT. Amino acids: CASSSSGARNSPLHF. The chain recombines TRBV5-1 with TRBJ1-6; possible D gene TRBD1, 6 bases. Trimming left V 3 bases short and J 7 bases short, with 14 bases between. Germline assignment: CDR1 SGHRS and CDR2 YFSETQ. The CDR3 totals 15 residues.

The gene calls are TRBV27 and TRBJ2-2; D possibly corresponds to TRBD1 (6 bases). Trimming shortened V by 6 bases and J by 4 bases, and 15 bases separated the two germline ends. CDR1 is MNHEY and CDR2 is SMNVEV in the germline V gene (reference sequence). The CDR3 spans 15 residues. CDR3 region: CASRQAGTTTGELFF. Written as DNA, the CDR3 is TGTGCCAGCAGACAGGCCGGGACAACCACCGGGGAGCTGTTTTTT.

V gene TRBV7-9 combines with J gene TRBJ2-7, with 14 bases fitting TRBD2. The CDR3 sequence is 17 residues long. Unmatched junction bases numbered 6, after V lost 4 bases and J lost 1 base. Germline CDR1 reads SEHNR; CDR2 reads FQNEAQ (reference sequence). The CDR3: CASSSTSGRDSSYEQYF. CDR3 coding DNA: TGTGCCAGCAGCTCGACTAGCGGGAGGGATTCTTCCTACGAGCAGTACTTC.

This clone turned up a few times. V gene TRBV30 combines with J gene TRBJ1-2, with D uncertain. The CDR3 runs to 14 residues. CDR1 GTSNPN and CDR2 SVGIG come from the germline V gene (reference sequence). The V end lost 5 bases, the J end lost 6 bases, and 19 bases lay between the germline ends. The CDR3 spells CAWHPPSFPNGYTF. DNA of the CDR3: TGTGCCTGGCATCCTCCTAGCTTCCCGAATGGCTACACCTTC.

The chain combines TRBV7-6 with TRBJ1-5; unclear D gene. From germline, CDR1 is SGHVS and CDR2 FNYEAQ. Trimming cost V 4 bases and J 4 bases, with 8 bases left between them. This CDR3 has 13 amino acids. DNA of the CDR3: TGTGCCAGCAGCTCTACATTAAATCAGCCCCAGCATTTT. Translating it yields CASSSTLNQPQHF.

The chain uses TRBV19 and TRBJ2-3; D gene uncertain. The ends were cut back, 11 bases at V and 2 bases at J, with 14 bases in the middle. Per the germline V gene, CDR1 is LNHDA and CDR2 is SQIVND (reference sequence). This CDR3 has 13 residues. In nucleotides, the CDR3 is TGTGCCTCAACGGCAACCCACACAGATACGCAGTATTTT. Amino acid sequence: CASTATHTDTQYF.

This clone has just a few counts. The genes are TRBV19 and TRBJ1-2; 12 nucleotides agree with TRBD1. CDR3 length equals 15 residues. Trimming cost V 3 bases and J 3 bases; bases outside gene matches: 2. The germline CDR1 and CDR2 sequences are LNHDA and SQIVND (reference sequence). The CDR3 loop reads CASSMGTGGHYGYTF. The CDR3 bases are TGTGCCAGTAGTATGGGGACAGGGGGCCACTATGGCTACACCTTC.

This clone appeared a single time. This sequence joins TRBV29-1 and TRBJ2-3, with 8 bases matching TRBD1. The CDR3 length is 13 residues. After removal of 7 bases from V and 2 bases from J, the junction contained 5 bases not matched to a gene. Per germline, CDR1 SQVTM and CDR2 ANQGSEA. Here the CDR3 DNA reads TGCAGCGATACAGGGGGTTACACAGATACGCAGTATTTT. It translates to CSDTGGYTDTQYF.

V gene TRBV21-1 combines with J gene TRBJ2-5; the tabulated D call, TRBD1, remains unverified against the DNA. TRBV21-1 is labeled a pseudogene. CDR3 length equals 15 residues. CDR3 amino acids: CASSTGTGGRETQYF. CDR3 DNA sequence: TGTGCCAGCAGCACAGGGACAGGGGGTAGAGAGACCCAGTACTTC.

This clone showed up just a few times. V is TRBV10-1 and J is TRBJ2-3; D call uncertain. Trimming shortened V by 3 bases and J by 4 bases, and 11 bases separated the two germline ends. The CDR3 contains 14 residues. The germline V gene encodes CDR1 WNHNN and CDR2 SYGVQD (reference sequence). For the CDR3, the DNA is TGCGCCAGCAGTGATCCGAATCGGCCAGATACGCAGTATTTT. As protein: CASSDPNRPDTQYF.

V gene TRBV7-2 combines with J gene TRBJ2-3; 10 nucleotides line up with TRBD2. V lost 5 bases and J lost 3; bases outside the gene matches: 8. The V gene's germline CDR1 is SGHTA and CDR2 FQGNSA. The CDR3 is 16 amino acids. The CDR3 DNA reads as TGTGCCAGCAGCCCAGGACTAGCGGTGGGAACAGATACGCAGTATTTT. Its translation: CASSPGLAVGTDTQYF.

The rearrangement links TRBV19 to TRBJ2-7; D is uncertain. CDR1 is LNHDA and CDR2 is SQIVND in the germline V gene (reference sequence). Trimming removed 5 bases at V and 6 bases at J, with 11 bases between. The CDR3 length is 12 residues. For the CDR3, the DNA is TGTGCCAGTAGTCCCTTAGGAGCCGAGCAGTACTTC. This encodes CASSPLGAEQYF. The full variable domain, its missing parts supplied by reference TRBV19 and TRBJ2-7, is DGGITQSPKYLFRKEGQNVTLSCEQNLNHDAMYWYRQDPGQGLRLIYYSQIVNDFQKGDIAEGYSVSREKKESFPLTVTSAQKNPTAFYLCASSPLGAEQYFGPGTRLTVT.

The V call is TRBV7-6, the J call TRBJ1-4, with D perhaps matching TRBD1 (6 bases). Germline V gene sequence: CDR1 SGHVS, CDR2 FNYEAQ. Trimming stripped 2 bases from V and 8 bases from J, with 18 bases between. The CDR3 covers 16 residues. The CDR3 bases are TGTGCCAGCAGCTTAAGGACAGCCGGGGCTGGGGAAAAACTGTTTTTT. This encodes CASSLRTAGAGEKLFF.

The rearrangement joins TRBV19 to TRBJ2-2, with 8 positions matching TRBD2. Losses at the gene ends were 6 bases for V and 6 bases for J; bases not matched to a gene: 6. The CDR3 is made up of 14 amino acids. Germline V lookup: CDR1 LNHDA, CDR2 SQIVND (reference sequence). CDR3 region: CASRPRGDAGELFF. The CDR3 DNA is TGTGCCAGTAGGCCGCGGGGGGACGCCGGGGAGCTGTTTTTT.

V gene TRBV10-1 combines with J gene TRBJ1-2, with 10 bases lining up with TRBD1. This CDR3 is 14 amino acids long. Germline V lookup: CDR1 WNHNN, CDR2 SYGVQD (reference sequence). The junction had 4 bases not matched to a gene; V was cut back by 2 bases and J by 7 bases. The DNA for the CDR3 is TGCGCCAGCAGTGAGGGACAGGGGGACCTTGGCTACACCTTC. Translated: CASSEGQGDLGYTF.

The chain couples TRBV27 to TRBJ1-1; TRBD1 agrees at 8 bases. The length of the CDR3 is 16 residues. With V trimmed by 3 bases and J by 2 bases, 8 bases remained unmatched. Germline V gene sequence: CDR1 MNHEY, CDR2 SMNVEV (reference sequence). CDR3 sequence reads: CASSLFRGRGNTEAFF. CDR3 nucleotides: TGTGCCAGCAGTTTGTTCAGGGGGCGCGGTAACACTGAAGCTTTCTTT.

In nucleotides, the CDR3 is TGTGCCTGGAGTATCGGGACGGTGAACACTGAAGCTTTCTTT. Its translation is CAWSIGTVNTEAFF. The chain carries TRBV30 and TRBJ1-1; D is perhaps TRBD1 (5 bases). The germline CDR1 and CDR2 sequences are GTSNPN and SVGIG (reference sequence). The CDR3 spans 14 residues. V lost 2 bases and J lost 0, with 10 bases in between.

The rearrangement uses TRBV6-5 and TRBJ2-3, with TRBD2 identical over 10 bases. Germline CDR1 is MNHEY and CDR2 is SVGAGI. With V trimmed by 5 bases and J by 0 bases, 2 bases remained unmatched. The CDR3 spans 15 residues. Here the CDR3 reads CASSRSGRSTDTQYF. In nucleotides, the CDR3 is TGTGCCAGCAGTCGTAGCGGGAGGAGCACAGATACGCAGTATTTT.

The chain links TRBV6-5 to TRBJ2-7; unclear D gene. V dropped 10 bases and J dropped 5 bases, with 15 bases sitting between them. CDR1 is MNHEY, CDR2 SVGAGI, per germline. This CDR3 has 12 residues. For the CDR3, the DNA is TGTGCCACCGTGGATCCCCCAAACGAGCAGTACTTC. Protein sequence: CATVDPPNEQYF.